The present T cell receptor (beta chain) was sequenced within a study of monozygotic twins with cystic fibrosis. The study's findings and limits: Monozygotic CF twins shared more identical nucleotide clonotypes than unrelated patients.

Regarding this clone: Its matching antigen is unknown.

This table comes from immunoSEQ multiplex PCR, and its TCRdb copy is limited to in-frame clones, with some not included. The sample has under 20,000 clones; 97% are singletons. Trimming took 2 bases from V and 4 from J, leaving 15 bases between them. CDR3 size: 16 residues. Germline CDR1 reads SGHVS; CDR2 reads FQNEAQ. The TCR was taken from a woman in her thirties with cystic fibrosis. Sequencing was performed on blood. The chain uses TRBV7-8 and TRBJ1-3; possibly TRBD1 for D (5 bases). CDR3 loop: CASSLREQATGNTIYF. The DNA of the CDR3 is TGTGCCAGCAGCTTAAGAGAACAGGCGACGGGAAACACCATATATTTT. The full variable domain, completed using reference TRBV7-8 and TRBJ1-3, is GAGVSQSPRYKVAKRGQDVALRCDPISGHVSLFWYQQALGQGPEFLTYFQNEAQLDKSGLPSDRFFAERPEGSVSTLKIQRTQQEDSAVYLCASSLREQATGNTIYFGEGSWLTVV.